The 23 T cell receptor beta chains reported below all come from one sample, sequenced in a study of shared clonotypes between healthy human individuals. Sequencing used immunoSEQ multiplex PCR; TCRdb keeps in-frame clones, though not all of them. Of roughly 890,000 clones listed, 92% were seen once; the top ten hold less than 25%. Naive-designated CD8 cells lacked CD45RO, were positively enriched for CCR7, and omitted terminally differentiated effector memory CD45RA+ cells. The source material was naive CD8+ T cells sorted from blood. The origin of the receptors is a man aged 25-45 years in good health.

CDR3 bases: TGCGCCAGCAGCCGGACTTACAATGAGCAGTTCTTC. Amino acid sequence: CASSRTYNEQFF. The chain couples TRBV4-1 to TRBJ2-1, with D tentatively TRBD2 (5 bases). The length of the CDR3 is 12 residues. Trimming shortened V by 4 bases and J by 4 bases, and 5 bases separated the two germline ends. Germline CDR1 and CDR2: MGHRA and YSYEKL.

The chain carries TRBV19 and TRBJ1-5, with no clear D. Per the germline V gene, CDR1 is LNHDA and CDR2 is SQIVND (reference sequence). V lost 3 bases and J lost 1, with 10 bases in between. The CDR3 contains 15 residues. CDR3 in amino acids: CASSMIGQSNQPQHF. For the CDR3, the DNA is TGTGCCAGTAGTATGATAGGGCAGAGCAATCAGCCCCAGCATTTT.

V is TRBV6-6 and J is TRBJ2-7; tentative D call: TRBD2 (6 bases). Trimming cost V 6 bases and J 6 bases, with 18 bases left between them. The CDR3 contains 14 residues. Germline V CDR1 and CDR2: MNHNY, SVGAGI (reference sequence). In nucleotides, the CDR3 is TGTGCCAGCAGAATTCTGGACGGGAGCGGCGAGCAGTACTTC. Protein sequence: CASRILDGSGEQYF.

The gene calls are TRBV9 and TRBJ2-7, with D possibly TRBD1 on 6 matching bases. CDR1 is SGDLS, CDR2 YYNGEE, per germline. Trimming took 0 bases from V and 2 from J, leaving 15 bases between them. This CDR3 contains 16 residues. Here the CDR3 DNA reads TGTGCCAGCAGCGTAGAACTGGGGGCAAAAGCCTACGAGCAGTACTTC. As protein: CASSVELGAKAYEQYF.

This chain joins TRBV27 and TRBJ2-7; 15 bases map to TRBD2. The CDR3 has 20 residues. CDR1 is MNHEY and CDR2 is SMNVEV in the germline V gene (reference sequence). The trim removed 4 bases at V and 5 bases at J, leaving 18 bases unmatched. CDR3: CASSSTLGLAGGPLLDEQYF. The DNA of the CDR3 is TGTGCCAGCAGTTCGACACTAGGACTAGCGGGAGGGCCCCTCCTTGACGAGCAGTACTTC.

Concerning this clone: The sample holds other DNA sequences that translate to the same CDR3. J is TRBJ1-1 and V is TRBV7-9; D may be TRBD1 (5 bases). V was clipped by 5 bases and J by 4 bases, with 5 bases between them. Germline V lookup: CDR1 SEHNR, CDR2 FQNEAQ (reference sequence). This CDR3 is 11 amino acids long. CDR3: CASSRGTEAFF. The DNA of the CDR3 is TGTGCCAGCAGCAGGGGCACTGAAGCTTTCTTT.

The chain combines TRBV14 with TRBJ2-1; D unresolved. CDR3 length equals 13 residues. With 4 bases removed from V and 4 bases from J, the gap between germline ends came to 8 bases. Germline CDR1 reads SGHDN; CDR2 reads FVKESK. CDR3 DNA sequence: TGTGCCAGCAGCCCCAGACTGTACAATGAGCAGTTCTTC. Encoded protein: CASSPRLYNEQFF.

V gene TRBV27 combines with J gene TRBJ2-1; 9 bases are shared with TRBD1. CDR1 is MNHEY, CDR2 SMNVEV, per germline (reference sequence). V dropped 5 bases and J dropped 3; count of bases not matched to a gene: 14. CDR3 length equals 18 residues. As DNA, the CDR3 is TGTGCCAGCAGTACCTTCCTGAGGGGACAGGGATTCTACAATGAGCAGTTCTTC. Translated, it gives CASSTFLRGQGFYNEQFF.

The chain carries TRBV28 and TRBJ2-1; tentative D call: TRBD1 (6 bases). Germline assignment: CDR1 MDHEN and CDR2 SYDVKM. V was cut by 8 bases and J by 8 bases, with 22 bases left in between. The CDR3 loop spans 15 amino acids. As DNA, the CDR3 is TGTGCCAGCGTAGCTGGACAGCCGGGCATGGATGAGCAGTTCTTC. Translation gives CASVAGQPGMDEQFF.

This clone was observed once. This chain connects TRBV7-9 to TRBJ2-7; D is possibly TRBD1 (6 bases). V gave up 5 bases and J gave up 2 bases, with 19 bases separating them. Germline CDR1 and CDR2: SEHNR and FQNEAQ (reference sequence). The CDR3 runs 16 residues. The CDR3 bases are TGTGCCAGCAGCGGGGGAACAGGGATCTATCCCTACGAGCAGTACTTC. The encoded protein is CASSGGTGIYPYEQYF. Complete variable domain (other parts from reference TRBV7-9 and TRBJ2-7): DTGVSQNPRHKITKRGQNVTFRCDPISEHNRLYWYRQTLGQGPEFLTYFQNEAQLEKSRLLSDRFSAERPKGSFSTLEIQRTEQGDSAMYLCASSGGTGIYPYEQYFGPGTRLTVT.

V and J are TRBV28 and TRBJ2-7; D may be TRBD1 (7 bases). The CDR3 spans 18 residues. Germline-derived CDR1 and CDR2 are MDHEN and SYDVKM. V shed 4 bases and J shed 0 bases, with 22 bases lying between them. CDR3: CASSSDRTPAGFSYEQYF. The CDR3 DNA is TGTGCCAGCAGTTCGGACAGGACACCAGCGGGTTTCTCCTACGAGCAGTACTTC.

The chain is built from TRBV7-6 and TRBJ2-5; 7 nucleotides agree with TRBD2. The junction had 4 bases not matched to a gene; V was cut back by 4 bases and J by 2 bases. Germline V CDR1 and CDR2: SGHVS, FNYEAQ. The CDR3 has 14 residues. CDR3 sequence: CASSWRGGQETQYF. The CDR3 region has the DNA TGTGCCAGCAGCTGGAGGGGAGGGCAAGAGACCCAGTACTTC.

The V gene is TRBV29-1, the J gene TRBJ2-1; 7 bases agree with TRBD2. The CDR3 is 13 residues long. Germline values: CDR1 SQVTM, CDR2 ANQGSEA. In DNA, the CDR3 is TGCACGGCCTGGACGGGGGGTGGGAATGAGCAGTTCTTC. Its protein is CTAWTGGGNEQFF.

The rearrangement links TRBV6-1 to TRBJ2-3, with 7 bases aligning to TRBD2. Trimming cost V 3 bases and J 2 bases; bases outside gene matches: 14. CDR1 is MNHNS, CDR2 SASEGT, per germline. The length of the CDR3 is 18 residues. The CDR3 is CASSDLSLAEIATDTQYF. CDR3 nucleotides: TGTGCCAGCAGTGATTTATCCCTAGCGGAAATTGCCACAGATACGCAGTATTTT.

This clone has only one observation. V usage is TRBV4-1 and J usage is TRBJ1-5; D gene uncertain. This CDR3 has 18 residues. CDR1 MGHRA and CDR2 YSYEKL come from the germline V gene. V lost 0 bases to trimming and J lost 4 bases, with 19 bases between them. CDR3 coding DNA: TGCGCCAGCAGCCAAGATGAGCGGGTCAGACCCTGGAATCAGCCCCAGCATTTT. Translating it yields CASSQDERVRPWNQPQHF.

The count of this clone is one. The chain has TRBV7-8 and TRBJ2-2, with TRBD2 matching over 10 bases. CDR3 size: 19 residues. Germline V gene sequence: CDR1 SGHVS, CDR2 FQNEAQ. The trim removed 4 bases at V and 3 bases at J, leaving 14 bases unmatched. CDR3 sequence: CASSYYAPSGRRDTGELFF. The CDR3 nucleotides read TGTGCCAGCAGCTACTACGCACCTAGCGGGAGAAGGGACACCGGGGAGCTGTTTTTT.

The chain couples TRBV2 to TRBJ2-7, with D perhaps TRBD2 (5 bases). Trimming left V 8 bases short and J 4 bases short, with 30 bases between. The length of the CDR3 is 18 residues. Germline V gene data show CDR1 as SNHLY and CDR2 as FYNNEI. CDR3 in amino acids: CASRGNTAGPLDGYEQYF. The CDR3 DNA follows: TGTGCCAGCCGAGGTAATACCGCGGGCCCCTTGGACGGATACGAGCAGTACTTC.

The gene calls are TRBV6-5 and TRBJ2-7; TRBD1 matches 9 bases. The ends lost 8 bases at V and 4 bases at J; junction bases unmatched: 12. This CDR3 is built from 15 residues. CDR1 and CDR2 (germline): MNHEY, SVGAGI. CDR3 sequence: CASGRADRGPYEQYF. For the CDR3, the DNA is TGTGCCAGCGGCCGGGCGGACAGGGGCCCTTACGAGCAGTACTTC.

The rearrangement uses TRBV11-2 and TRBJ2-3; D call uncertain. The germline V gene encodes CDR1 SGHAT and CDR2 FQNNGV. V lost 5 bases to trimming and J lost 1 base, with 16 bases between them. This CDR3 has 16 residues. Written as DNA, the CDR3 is TGTGCCAGCAGCCCGAAGGGTATCTGGGGCACAGATACGCAGTATTTT. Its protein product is CASSPKGIWGTDTQYF.

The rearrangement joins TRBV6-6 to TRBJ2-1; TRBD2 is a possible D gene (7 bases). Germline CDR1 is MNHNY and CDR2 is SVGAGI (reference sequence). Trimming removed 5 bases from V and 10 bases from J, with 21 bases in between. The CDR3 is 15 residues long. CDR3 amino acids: CASSQLQSGGGEQFF. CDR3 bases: TGTGCCAGCAGTCAATTGCAGTCGGGGGGCGGAGAGCAGTTCTTC.

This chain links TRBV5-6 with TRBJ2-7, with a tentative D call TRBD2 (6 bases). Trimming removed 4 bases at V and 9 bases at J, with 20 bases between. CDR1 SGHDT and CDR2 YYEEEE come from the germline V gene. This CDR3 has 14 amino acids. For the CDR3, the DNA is TGTGCCAGCAGCGCACCCGGGAGCCAAGCGGGGCAGTACTTC. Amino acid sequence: CASSAPGSQAGQYF.

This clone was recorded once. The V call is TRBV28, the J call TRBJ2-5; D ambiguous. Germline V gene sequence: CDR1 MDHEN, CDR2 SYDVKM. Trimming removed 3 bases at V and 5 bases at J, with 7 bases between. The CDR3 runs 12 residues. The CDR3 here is CASSFDSETQYF. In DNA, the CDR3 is TGTGCCAGCAGTTTCGACTCGGAGACCCAGTACTTC.

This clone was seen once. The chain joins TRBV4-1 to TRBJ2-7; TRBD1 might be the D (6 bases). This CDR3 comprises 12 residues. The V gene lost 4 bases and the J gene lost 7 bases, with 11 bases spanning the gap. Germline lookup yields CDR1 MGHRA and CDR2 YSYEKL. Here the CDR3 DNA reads TGCGCCAGCAGCCGACAGGTGGGGGAGCAGTACTTC. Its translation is CASSRQVGEQYF.